These T cell receptor beta chains were read from a single sample in a study of CD8+ T cells in alopecia areata. Clones were read by immunoSEQ multiplex PCR, and TCRdb kept only the in-frame ones, dropping some. In the table there are about 180,000 clones, 50% to 75% of which are singletons. The sequenced sample was CD4+ T cells sorted from blood, obtained at approximately week 61, from a patient treated with tofacitinib. The receptors were gathered from a human donor with alopecia areata. Both conserved end residues are part of each CDR3. D genes are given only for firm matches. Clone size is shown for a subset of rows, as once, few, many or a class of expanded clone.

>TRBJ2-7|TRBV30|-|TRBD2
CAWGLRGALGEQYF
TGTGCCTGGGGCCTGCGGGGGGCATTGGGCGAGCAGTACTTC
>TRBJ1-2|TRBV27|few|TRBD1
CASSITRQGSGGYTF
TGTGCCAGCAGTATAACCCGACAGGGCTCCGGGGGCTACACCTTC
>TRBJ1-2|TRBV9|-|-
CASSIPGQDYGYTF
TGTGCCAGCAGCATACCGGGACAAGACTATGGCTACACCTTC
>TRBJ2-3|TRBV9|once|-
CASSVSPSADTQYF
TGTGCCAGCAGCGTATCGCCCTCCGCAGATACGCAGTATTTT
>TRBJ2-5|TRBV6-5|-|TRBD1
CASSYGGTGGYETQYF
TGTGCCAGCAGTTACGGGGGGACAGGGGGATACGAGACCCAGTACTTC
>TRBJ2-5|TRBV5-4|-|-
CASSPQGTLEETQYF
TGTGCCAGCAGCCCACAGGGAACCCTCGAAGAGACCCAGTACTTC
>TRBJ2-7|TRBV30|-|-
CAWSVSGLEQYF
TGTGCCTGGAGTGTATCCGGGCTCGAGCAGTACTTC
>TRBJ2-7|TRBV5-1|many|TRBD1
CASSQQNRGRDEQYF
TGCGCCAGCAGCCAACAAAACAGGGGGCGCGACGAGCAGTACTTC
>TRBJ2-1|TRBV4-2|-|-
CASSQPGLTYNEQFF
TGTGCCAGCAGCCAACCAGGGCTCACCTACAATGAGCAGTTCTTC
>TRBJ1-5|TRBV30|-|-
CAWSADRTVGVGSNQPQHF
TGTGCCTGGAGTGCCGATCGGACAGTGGGGGTCGGGAGCAATCAGCCCCAGCATTTT
>TRBJ1-5|TRBV27|-|-
CASSFTSASTGNQPQHF
TGTGCCAGCAGTTTTACGTCGGCATCTACGGGCAATCAGCCCCAGCATTTT
>TRBJ1-1|TRBV5-1|-|-
CASSLPLRENTEAFF
TGCGCCAGCAGCTTGCCCCTGAGGGAGAACACTGAAGCTTTCTTT
>TRBJ2-6|TRBV30|once|-
CAWSVWGGGLEFSGANVLTF
TGTGCCTGGAGTGTATGGGGCGGGGGCTTGGAATTCTCTGGGGCCAACGTCCTGACTTTC
>TRBJ1-1|TRBV29-1|-|TRBD1
CSVRTGTNTEAFF
TGCAGCGTTCGGACAGGGACGAACACTGAAGCTTTCTTT
>TRBJ1-6|TRBV6-5|-|-
CASRRNNRDSPLHF
TGTGCCAGCAGGCGAAATAACAGGGATTCACCCCTCCACTTT
>TRBJ1-1|TRBV9|-|-
CASSVGGTEAFF
TGTGCCAGCAGCGTAGGCGGGACGGAAGCTTTCTTT
>TRBJ2-5|TRBV29-1|few|-
CSASWIGETQYF
TGCAGCGCTTCCTGGATTGGGGAGACCCAGTACTTC
>TRBJ1-6|TRBV6-5|once|TRBD1
CASNAGQGVSPLHF
TGTGCCAGCAATGCCGGACAGGGGGTTTCACCCCTCCACTTT
>TRBJ1-5|TRBV28|-|-
CASSIRDQPQHF
TGTGCCAGCAGCATCAGGGATCAGCCCCAGCATTTT
>TRBJ2-5|TRBV6-1|-|-
CASSESGQRETQYF
TGTGCCAGCAGTGAATCTGGACAGCGAGAGACCCAGTACTTC
>TRBJ2-7|TRBV29-1|many|-
CSVRLVGSSYEQYF
TGCAGCGTGCGCCTAGTTGGGAGCTCCTACGAGCAGTACTTC